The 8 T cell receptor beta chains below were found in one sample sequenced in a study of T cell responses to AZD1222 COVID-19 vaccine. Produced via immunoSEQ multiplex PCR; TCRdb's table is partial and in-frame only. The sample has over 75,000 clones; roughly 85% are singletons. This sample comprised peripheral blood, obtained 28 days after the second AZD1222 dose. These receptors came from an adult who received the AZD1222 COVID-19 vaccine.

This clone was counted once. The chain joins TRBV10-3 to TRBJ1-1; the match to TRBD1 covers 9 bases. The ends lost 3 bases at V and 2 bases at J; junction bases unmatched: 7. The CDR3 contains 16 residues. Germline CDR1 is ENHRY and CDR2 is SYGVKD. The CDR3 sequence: CAISDPDRGTNTEAFF. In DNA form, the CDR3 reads TGTGCCATCAGTGACCCTGACAGGGGGACCAACACTGAAGCTTTCTTT.

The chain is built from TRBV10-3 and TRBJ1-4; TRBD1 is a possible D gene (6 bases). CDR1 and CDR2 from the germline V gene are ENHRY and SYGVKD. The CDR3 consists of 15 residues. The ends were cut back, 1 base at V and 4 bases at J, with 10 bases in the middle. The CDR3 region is CAISELTGLNEKLFF. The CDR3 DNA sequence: TGTGCCATCAGTGAGTTGACAGGCCTTAATGAAAAACTGTTTTTT.

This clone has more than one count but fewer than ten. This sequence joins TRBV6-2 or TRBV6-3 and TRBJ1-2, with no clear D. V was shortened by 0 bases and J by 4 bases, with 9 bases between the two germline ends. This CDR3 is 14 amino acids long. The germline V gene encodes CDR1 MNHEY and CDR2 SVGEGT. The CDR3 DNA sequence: TGTGCCAGCAGTTACTCCCCCACCGGCTATGGCTACACCTTC. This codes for CASSYSPTGYGYTF.

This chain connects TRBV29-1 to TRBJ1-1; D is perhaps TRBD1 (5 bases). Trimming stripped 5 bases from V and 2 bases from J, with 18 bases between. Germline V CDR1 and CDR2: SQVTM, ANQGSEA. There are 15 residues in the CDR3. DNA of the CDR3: TGCAGCGTTATGAACGGGCAGGGCAGTAACACTGAAGCTTTCTTT. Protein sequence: CSVMNGQGSNTEAFF. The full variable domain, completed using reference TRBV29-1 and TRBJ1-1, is SAVISQKPSRDICQRGTSLTIQCQVDSQVTMMFWYRQQPGQSLTLIATANQGSEATYESGFVIDKFPISRPNLTFSTLTVSNMSPEDSSIYLCSVMNGQGSNTEAFFGQGTRLTVV.

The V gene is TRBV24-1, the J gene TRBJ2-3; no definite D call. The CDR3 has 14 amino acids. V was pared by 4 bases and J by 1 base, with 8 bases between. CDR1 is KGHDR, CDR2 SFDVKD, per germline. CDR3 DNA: TGTGCCACCAGTGACCCCGGGCGCACAGATACGCAGTATTTT. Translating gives CATSDPGRTDTQYF.

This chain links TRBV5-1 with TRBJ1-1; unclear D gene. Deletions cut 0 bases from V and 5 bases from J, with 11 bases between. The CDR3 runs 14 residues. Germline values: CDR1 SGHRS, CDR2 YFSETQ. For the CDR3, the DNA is TGCGCCAGCAGCTTGGAGTCCCGGGATACTGAAGCTTTCTTT. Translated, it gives CASSLESRDTEAFF.

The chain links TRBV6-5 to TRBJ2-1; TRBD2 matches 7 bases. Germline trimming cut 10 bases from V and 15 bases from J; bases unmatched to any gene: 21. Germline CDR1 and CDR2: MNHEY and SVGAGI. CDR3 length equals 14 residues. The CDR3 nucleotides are TGTGCCATCCAACGGCCGGGACTAAACGGCAGTCCGTTCTTC. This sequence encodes CAIQRPGLNGSPFF.

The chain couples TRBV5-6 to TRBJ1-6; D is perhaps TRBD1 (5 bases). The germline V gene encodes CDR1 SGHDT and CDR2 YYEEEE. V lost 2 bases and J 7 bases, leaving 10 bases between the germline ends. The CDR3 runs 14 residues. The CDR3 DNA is TGTGCCAGCAGCTTCCCGGGGGTCAATTCACCCCTCCACTTT. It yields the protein CASSFPGVNSPLHF.